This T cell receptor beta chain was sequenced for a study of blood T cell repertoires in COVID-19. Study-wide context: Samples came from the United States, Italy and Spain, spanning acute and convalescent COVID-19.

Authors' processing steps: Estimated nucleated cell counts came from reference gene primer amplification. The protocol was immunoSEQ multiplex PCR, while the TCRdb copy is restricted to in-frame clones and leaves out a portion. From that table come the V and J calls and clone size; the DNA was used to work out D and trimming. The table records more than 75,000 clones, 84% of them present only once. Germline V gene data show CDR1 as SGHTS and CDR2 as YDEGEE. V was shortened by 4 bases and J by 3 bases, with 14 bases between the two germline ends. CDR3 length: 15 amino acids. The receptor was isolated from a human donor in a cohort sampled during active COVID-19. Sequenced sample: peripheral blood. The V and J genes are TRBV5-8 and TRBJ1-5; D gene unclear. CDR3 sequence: CASSGAGRHNQPQHF. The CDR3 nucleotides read TGTGCCAGCAGCGGAGCGGGCCGCCACAATCAGCCCCAGCATTTT. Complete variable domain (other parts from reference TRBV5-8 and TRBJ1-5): EAGVTQSPTHLIKTRGQQATLRCSPISGHTSVYWYQQALGLGLQFLLWYDEGEERNRGNFPPRFSGRQFPNYSSELNVNALELEDSALYLCASSGAGRHNQPQHFGDGTRLSIL.